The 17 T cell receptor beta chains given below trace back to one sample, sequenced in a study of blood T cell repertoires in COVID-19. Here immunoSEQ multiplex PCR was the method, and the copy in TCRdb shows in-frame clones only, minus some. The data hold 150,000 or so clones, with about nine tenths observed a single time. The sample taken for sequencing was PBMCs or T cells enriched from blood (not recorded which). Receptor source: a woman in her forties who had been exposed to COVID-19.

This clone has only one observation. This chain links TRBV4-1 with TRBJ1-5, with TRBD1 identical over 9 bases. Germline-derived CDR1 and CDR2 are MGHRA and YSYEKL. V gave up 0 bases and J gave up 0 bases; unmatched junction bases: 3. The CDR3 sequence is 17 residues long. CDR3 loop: CASSQEWTGDSNQPQHF. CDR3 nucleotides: TGCGCCAGCAGCCAAGAATGGACAGGGGATAGCAATCAGCCCCAGCATTTT.

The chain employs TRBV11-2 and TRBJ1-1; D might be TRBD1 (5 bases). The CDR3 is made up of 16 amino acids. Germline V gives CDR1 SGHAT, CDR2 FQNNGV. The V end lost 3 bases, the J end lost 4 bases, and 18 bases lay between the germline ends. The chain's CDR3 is CASSLSGRVGFTEAFF. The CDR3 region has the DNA TGTGCCAGCAGCTTGTCAGGGAGGGTGGGTTTCACTGAAGCTTTCTTT.

This chain's CDR3 is CASSSTGGNTEAFF. The DNA of the CDR3 is TGTGCCAGCAGCTCGACAGGGGGCAATACTGAAGCTTTCTTT. The rearrangement uses TRBV5-4 and TRBJ1-1; TRBD1 agrees at 10 bases. The germline CDR1 and CDR2 sequences are SGHNT and YYREEE (reference sequence). Losses at the gene ends were 3 bases for V and 5 bases for J; bases not matched to a gene: 4. This CDR3 is built from 14 residues.

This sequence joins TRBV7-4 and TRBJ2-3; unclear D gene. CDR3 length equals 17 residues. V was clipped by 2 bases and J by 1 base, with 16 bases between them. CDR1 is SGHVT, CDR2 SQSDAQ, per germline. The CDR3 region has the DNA TGTGCCAGCAGCTTAAATTTTTACCGGAGAGGCACAGATACGCAGTATTTT. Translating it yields CASSLNFYRRGTDTQYF.

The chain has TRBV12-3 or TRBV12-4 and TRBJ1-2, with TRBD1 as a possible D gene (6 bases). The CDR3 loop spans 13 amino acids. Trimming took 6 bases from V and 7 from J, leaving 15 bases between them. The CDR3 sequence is CASREGGTGGYTF. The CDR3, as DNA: TGTGCCAGCAGAGAAGGGGGTACCGGTGGCTACACCTTC.

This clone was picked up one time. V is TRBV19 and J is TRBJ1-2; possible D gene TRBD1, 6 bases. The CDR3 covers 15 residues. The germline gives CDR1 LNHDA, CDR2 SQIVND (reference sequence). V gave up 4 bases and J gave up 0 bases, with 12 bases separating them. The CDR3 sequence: CASSTTGQSNYGYTF. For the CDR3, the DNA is TGTGCCAGTAGTACGACGGGACAATCTAACTATGGCTACACCTTC.

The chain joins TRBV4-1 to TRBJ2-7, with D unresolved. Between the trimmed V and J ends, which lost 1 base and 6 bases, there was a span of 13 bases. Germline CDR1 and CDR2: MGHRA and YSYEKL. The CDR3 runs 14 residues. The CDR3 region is CASSQVTQRFEQYF. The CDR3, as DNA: TGCGCCAGCAGCCAAGTTACGCAGAGGTTCGAGCAGTACTTC.

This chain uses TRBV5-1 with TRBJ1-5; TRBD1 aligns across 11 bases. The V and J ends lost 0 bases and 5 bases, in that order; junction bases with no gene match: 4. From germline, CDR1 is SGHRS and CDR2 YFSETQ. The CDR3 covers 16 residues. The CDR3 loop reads CASSLGTGGGDQPQHF. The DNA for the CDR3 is TGCGCCAGCAGCTTGGGGACAGGGGGCGGCGATCAGCCCCAGCATTTT.

The CDR3 sequence is CASSRLSGNTIYF. The CDR3, as DNA: TGTGCCAGCAGTCGACTATCCGGAAACACCATATATTTT. The chain couples TRBV6-5 to TRBJ1-3, with D unclear. V shed 5 bases and J shed 4 bases, with 9 bases lying between them. The CDR3 totals 13 residues. CDR1 and CDR2 (germline): MNHEY, SVGAGI.

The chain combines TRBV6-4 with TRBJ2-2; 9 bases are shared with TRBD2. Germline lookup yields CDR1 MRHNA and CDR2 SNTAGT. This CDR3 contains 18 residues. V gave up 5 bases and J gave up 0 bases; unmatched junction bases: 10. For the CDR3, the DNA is TGTGCCAGCAGTCGGGGGCCCCGGACTAGCGCGAACACCGGGGAGCTGTTTTTT. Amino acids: CASSRGPRTSANTGELFF.

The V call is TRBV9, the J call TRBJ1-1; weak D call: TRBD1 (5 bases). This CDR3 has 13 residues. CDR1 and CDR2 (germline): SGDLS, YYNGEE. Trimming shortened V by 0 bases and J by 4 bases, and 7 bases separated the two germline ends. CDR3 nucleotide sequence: TGTGCCAGCAGCGTAGGGGGACTCACTGAAGCTTTCTTT. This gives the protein CASSVGGLTEAFF.

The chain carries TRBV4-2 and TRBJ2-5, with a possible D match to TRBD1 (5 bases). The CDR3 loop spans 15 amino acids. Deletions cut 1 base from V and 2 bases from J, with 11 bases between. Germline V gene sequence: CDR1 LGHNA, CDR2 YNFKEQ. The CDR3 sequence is CASSQVSGQQETQYF. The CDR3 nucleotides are TGTGCCAGCAGCCAAGTTTCAGGGCAACAAGAGACCCAGTACTTC.

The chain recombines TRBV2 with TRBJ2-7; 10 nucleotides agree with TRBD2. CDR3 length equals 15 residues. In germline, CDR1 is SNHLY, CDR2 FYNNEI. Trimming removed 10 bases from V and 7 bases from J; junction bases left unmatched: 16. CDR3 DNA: TGTGCCACAAAAACCGGGACTAGCGAATCGGGGGAGCAGTACTTC. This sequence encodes CATKTGTSESGEQYF.

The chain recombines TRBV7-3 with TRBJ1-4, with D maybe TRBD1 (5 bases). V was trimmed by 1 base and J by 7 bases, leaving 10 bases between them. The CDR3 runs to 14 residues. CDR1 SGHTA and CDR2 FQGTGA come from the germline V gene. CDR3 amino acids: CASSLRGGSEKLFF. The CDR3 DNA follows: TGTGCCAGCAGCTTAAGGGGGGGAAGTGAAAAACTGTTTTTT.

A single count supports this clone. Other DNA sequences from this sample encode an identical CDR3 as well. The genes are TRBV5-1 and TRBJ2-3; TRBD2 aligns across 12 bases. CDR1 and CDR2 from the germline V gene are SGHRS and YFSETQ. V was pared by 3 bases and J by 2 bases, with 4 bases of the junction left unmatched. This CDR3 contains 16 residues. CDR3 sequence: CASSYLAGGPTDTQYF. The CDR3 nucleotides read TGCGCCAGCAGCTATCTAGCGGGGGGGCCCACAGATACGCAGTATTTT.

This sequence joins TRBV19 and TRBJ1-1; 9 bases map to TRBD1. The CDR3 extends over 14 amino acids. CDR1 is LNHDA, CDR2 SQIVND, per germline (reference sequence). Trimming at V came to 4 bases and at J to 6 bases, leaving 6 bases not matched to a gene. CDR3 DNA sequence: TGTGCCAGTAGTACCGGACAGGGGCGGTCTGAAGCTTTCTTT. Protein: CASSTGQGRSEAFF.

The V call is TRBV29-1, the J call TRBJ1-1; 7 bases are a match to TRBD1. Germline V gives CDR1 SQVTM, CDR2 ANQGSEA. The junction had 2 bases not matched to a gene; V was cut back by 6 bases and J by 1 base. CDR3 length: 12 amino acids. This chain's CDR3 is CSVAGGNTEAFF. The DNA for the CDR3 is TGCAGCGTCGCAGGGGGGAACACTGAAGCTTTCTTT.